Below are 10 T cell receptor beta chains sequenced from a single sample in a study of cytomegalovirus exposure and HLA in healthy donors. Researchers ran the PCR with 60 Vbeta and 13 Jbeta primers. TCRdb's copy holds only in-frame clones and misses some; the assay was immunoSEQ multiplex PCR. The table has approximately 190,000 clones, approximately 88% seen once. The specimen was PBMCs. Source of these receptors: a woman in her forties or fifties in good health and CMV-seropositive.

The genes are TRBV9 and TRBJ2-7; TRBD1 might be the D (5 bases). Germline V lookup: CDR1 SGDLS, CDR2 YYNGEE. The CDR3 sequence is 13 residues long. V lost 0 bases and J 3 bases, leaving 7 bases between the germline ends. The CDR3 is CASSVEGVYEQYF. The CDR3 nucleotides are TGTGCCAGCAGCGTAGAAGGGGTCTACGAGCAGTACTTC.

The chain is built from TRBV5-6 and TRBJ1-4; D gene ambiguous. The V gene's germline CDR1 is SGHDT and CDR2 YYEEEE. The CDR3 runs to 14 residues. Trimming cost V 2 bases and J 7 bases, with 12 bases left between them. CDR3 sequence reads: CASSLDGRGEKLFF. CDR3 sequence (DNA): TGTGCCAGCAGCTTAGATGGGAGAGGTGAAAAACTGTTTTTT.

The chain joins TRBV29-1 to TRBJ2-7, with 11 bases fitting TRBD1. The CDR3 is 14 residues long. Unmatched junction bases numbered 5, after V lost 4 bases and J lost 3 bases. Germline V gives CDR1 SQVTM, CDR2 ANQGSEA. The CDR3 DNA sequence: TGCAGCGTTGTTCGAGGGACAGGGGGCTACGAGCAGTACTTC. Its translation: CSVVRGTGGYEQYF.

V is TRBV28 and J is TRBJ2-7; 8 bases align to TRBD1. Germline CDR1 and CDR2: MDHEN and SYDVKM. With 7 bases clipped from V and 4 bases from J, the junction kept 9 bases outside the gene matches. The CDR3 runs to 14 residues. The CDR3 sequence: CASTSRGRSYEQYF. The CDR3 coding sequence is TGTGCCAGCACTTCCAGGGGGCGCTCTTACGAGCAGTACTTC.

The table lists this clone with a count of one. The chain uses TRBV2 and TRBJ1-4; D may be TRBD1 (5 bases). CDR1 and CDR2 from the germline V gene are SNHLY and FYNNEI. The CDR3 length is 15 residues. V lost 7 bases, J lost 6 bases, and 18 bases lay in between. The CDR3 protein is CASNAPGGRDEKLFF. The CDR3 bases are TGTGCCAGCAACGCCCCGGGGGGGAGGGATGAAAAACTGTTTTTT.

In its sample, this clone was seen once. V and J are TRBV2 and TRBJ2-7; tentative D call: TRBD1 (6 bases). The germline V gene has CDR1 SNHLY and CDR2 FYNNEI. V lost 6 bases, J lost 0 bases, and 21 bases lay in between. CDR3 size: 17 residues. The CDR3 here is CASSRLVEDSLSYEQYF. For the CDR3, the DNA is TGTGCCAGCAGCAGATTGGTTGAGGACAGCCTCTCCTACGAGCAGTACTTC.

CDR3 sequence (DNA): TGTGCCAGCAGCAAATTAGACAGGGCCTATCACTACGAGCAGTACTTC. This sequence encodes CASSKLDRAYHYEQYF. The chain has TRBV21-1 and TRBJ2-7; TRBD1 is the table's D call and was not checked against the DNA. TRBV21-1 is a pseudogene locus. The CDR3 contains 16 residues.

The J gene is TRBJ1-3, the V gene TRBV5-1; 8 positions match TRBD1. The V segment lost 5 bases and the J segment 4 bases; nucleotides outside the gene matches: 8. Germline V gene data show CDR1 as SGHRS and CDR2 as YFSETQ. The length of the CDR3 is 15 residues. CDR3 sequence (DNA): TGCGCCAGCAGTCAGGCAGGGGGCTTGGGAAACACCATATATTTT. Its translation is CASSQAGGLGNTIYF.

The chain combines TRBV5-5 with TRBJ2-3; 8 nucleotides align to TRBD1. This CDR3 has 15 amino acids. V lost 4 bases, J lost 3 bases, and 7 bases stayed unmatched. Germline V CDR1 and CDR2: SGHKS, YYEKEE (reference sequence). CDR3 nucleotide sequence: TGTGCCAGCAGCAGACAGGGGTTTAGGACAGATACGCAGTATTTT. Protein sequence: CASSRQGFRTDTQYF.

The chain joins TRBV6-4 to TRBJ2-3; D remains unclear. The V gene's germline CDR1 is MRHNA and CDR2 SNTAGT. Deletions cut 0 bases from V and 6 bases from J, with 7 bases between. The CDR3 contains 13 residues. CDR3 sequence: CASSDSWADTQYF. CDR3 coding DNA: TGTGCCAGCAGTGACTCTTGGGCTGATACGCAGTATTTT.